The clone carrying this T cell receptor beta chain was seen a few times. TCRdb fed the RT-PCR reads into MiXCR, producing one record per CDR3 protein. This sample has about 570,000 distinct CDR3 sequences, with roughly 10% found just once. This sample is part of a study of response to subunit inactivated influenza vaccine. Germline CDR1 KGHDR, CDR2 SFDVKD. Between the trimmed V and J ends, which lost 0 bases and 7 bases, there was a span of 21 bases. CDR3 size: 18 residues. This same sample was also part of a study on T cells expressing NK-cell markers. From that report: The cDNA for TCR beta came from 5'RACE template switching with UMIs.

This material consisted of PBMCs from blood, taken on the day of vaccination. The rearrangement joins TRBV24-1 to TRBJ2-1, with D tentatively TRBD1 or TRBD2 (5 bases each). This TCR was sampled from a man aged 45-60 years who received an inactivated influenza vaccine. CDR3 protein: CATSDLPGTAKSENEQFF. The CDR3 DNA is TGTGCCACCAGTGATTTGCCCGGGACGGCAAAATCAGAGAATGAGCAGTTCTTC.